Following are 25 T cell receptor beta chains from one sample sequenced in a study of T cell responses to AZD1222 COVID-19 vaccine. Profiling relied on immunoSEQ multiplex PCR, and the TCRdb table lists in-frame clones only, not all of them. This sample has tens of thousands of clones; 90% occur once, and the top ten carry about 36%. Sequences were derived from peripheral blood, sampled 28 days after the second AZD1222 dose. The receptors were sampled from an adult who received the AZD1222 COVID-19 vaccine.

The chain couples TRBV4-3 to TRBJ1-1; D is perhaps TRBD1 (6 bases). V was clipped by 0 bases and J by 3 bases, with 14 bases between them. From germline, CDR1 is LGHNA and CDR2 YSLEER. This CDR3 contains 16 residues. The CDR3 bases are TGCGCCAGCAGCCAAGATCAGACAGGAACGGACACTGAAGCTTTCTTT. This translates into CASSQDQTGTDTEAFF.

The chain is built from TRBV7-2 and TRBJ1-2; 7 bases line up with TRBD1. After removal of 2 bases from V and 8 bases from J, the junction contained 5 bases not matched to a gene. This CDR3 is 13 amino acids long. Germline V CDR1 and CDR2: SGHTA, FQGNSA. DNA for the CDR3: TGTGCCAGCAGCTTATCAGGGGGAGGGGGCTACACCTTC. Translating gives CASSLSGGGGYTF.

This chain joins TRBV11-3 and TRBJ2-5; D possibly matches TRBD1 or TRBD2 (6 bases each). The CDR3 runs 12 residues. V shed 4 bases and J shed 5 bases, with 8 bases lying between them. The V gene's germline CDR1 is SGHNT and CDR2 YENEEA. The CDR3 loop reads CASSSGGETQYF. In nucleotides, the CDR3 is TGTGCCAGCAGCTCCGGGGGCGAGACCCAGTACTTC.

This chain uses TRBV29-1 with TRBJ2-3; 11 positions agree with TRBD2. Germline assignment: CDR1 SQVTM and CDR2 ANQGSEA. V lost 4 bases to trimming and J lost 7 bases; unmatched junction nucleotides: 7. The CDR3 is 14 amino acids. DNA of the CDR3: TGCAGCGTTGGACTAGCGGGGTCCACTAATACGCAGTATTTT. It yields the protein CSVGLAGSTNTQYF.

The CDR3 bases are TGTGCCAGCAGCCCAGGGTTACTCGGAAACACCATATATTTT. As protein: CASSPGLLGNTIYF. This sequence joins TRBV7-6 and TRBJ1-3; TRBD1 is a possible D gene (5 bases). V was pared by 5 bases and J by 4 bases, with 12 bases between. Germline V lookup: CDR1 SGHVS, CDR2 FNYEAQ. This CDR3 has 14 amino acids. Full variable domain (missing parts from reference TRBV7-6 and TRBJ1-3): GAGVSQSPRYKVTKRGQDVALRCDPISGHVSLYWYRQALGQGPEFLTYFNYEAQQDKSGLPNDRFSAERPEGSISTLTIQRTEQRDSAMYRCASSPGLLGNTIYFGEGSWLTVV.

The chain uses TRBV9 and TRBJ1-6; D is possibly TRBD1 (5 bases). The ends were cut back, 5 bases at V and 6 bases at J, with 12 bases in the middle. The CDR3 extends over 14 amino acids. Germline CDR1 is SGDLS and CDR2 is YYNGEE. The CDR3 nucleotides read TGTGCCAGCAGACTAGACAGTGGTAATTCACCCCTCCACTTT. The encoded protein is CASRLDSGNSPLHF.

The genes are TRBV19 and TRBJ2-2; perhaps TRBD2 as D (6 bases). Per germline, CDR1 LNHDA and CDR2 SQIVND (reference sequence). V was clipped by 3 bases and J by 7 bases, with 12 bases between them. This CDR3 comprises 14 residues. CDR3: CASSITVGGGELFF. The CDR3 DNA reads TGTGCCAGTAGTATCACGGTGGGGGGCGGGGAGCTGTTTTTT.

The rearrangement links TRBV10-1 to TRBJ2-3, with 7 bases aligning to TRBD2. After removal of 6 bases from V and 2 bases from J, the junction contained 5 bases not matched to a gene. The CDR3 is made up of 14 amino acids. In germline, CDR1 is WNHNN, CDR2 SYGVQD (reference sequence). CDR3 bases: TGCGCCAGCAGGGGAGGGGAGCTCACAGATACGCAGTATTTT. Its protein is CASRGGELTDTQYF.

The gene calls are TRBV21-1 and TRBJ2-7. TRBV21-1 corresponds to a pseudogene. The CDR3 spans 14 residues. CDR3 in DNA: TGTGCCAGCAGTCACCGCTGTTATCTCTACGAGCAGTACTTC. Translation: CASSHRCYLYEQYF.

The J gene is TRBJ2-7, the V gene TRBV5-1; the D gene is possibly TRBD2 (7 bases). Trimming removed 0 bases at V and 6 bases at J, with 13 bases between. The germline CDR1 and CDR2 sequences are SGHRS and YFSETQ. CDR3 length: 14 residues. The CDR3 sequence is CASSLVAGAFEQYF. As DNA, the CDR3 is TGCGCCAGCAGCTTGGTCGCGGGGGCCTTCGAGCAGTACTTC.

The V call is TRBV7-9, the J call TRBJ1-4; 7 bases align to TRBD1. Trimming at V came to 8 bases and at J to 1 base, leaving 10 bases not matched to a gene. The V gene's germline CDR1 is SEHNR and CDR2 FQNEAQ (reference sequence). CDR3 length: 16 residues. CDR3 sequence: CASVSGTARTNEKLFF. CDR3 DNA: TGTGCCAGCGTATCTGGGACAGCAAGAACTAATGAAAAACTGTTTTTT.

This clone turned up a few times. V usage is TRBV10-3 and J usage is TRBJ2-1; 12 positions match TRBD2. This CDR3 has 15 residues. Unmatched junction bases numbered 2, after V lost 2 bases and J lost 6 bases. Germline V CDR1 and CDR2: ENHRY, SYGVKD. The CDR3 region is CAISETSGGTNEQFF. The CDR3 DNA follows: TGTGCCATCAGTGAGACTAGCGGGGGGACCAATGAGCAGTTCTTC.

This clone has just one count. The chain joins TRBV7-2 to TRBJ2-3, with a tentative D call TRBD1 (6 bases). Germline V gene sequence: CDR1 SGHTA, CDR2 FQGNSA. The CDR3 extends over 18 amino acids. Trimming shortened V by 5 bases and J by 3 bases, and 24 bases separated the two germline ends. The CDR3 protein is CASSPQGPTGRRTDTQYF. The CDR3 region has the DNA TGTGCCAGCAGCCCTCAGGGCCCCACAGGGCGTAGGACAGATACGCAGTATTTT.

The chain couples TRBV19 to TRBJ1-1; D not certain. The CDR3 extends over 13 amino acids. The V end lost 5 bases, the J end lost 1 base, and 8 bases lay between the germline ends. The germline CDR1 and CDR2 sequences are LNHDA and SQIVND (reference sequence). This CDR3 is CASSRQENTEAFF. In nucleotides, the CDR3 is TGTGCCAGTAGTCGGCAGGAGAACACTGAAGCTTTCTTT. The whole variable domain, remainder taken from reference TRBV19 and TRBJ1-1, is DGGITQSPKYLFRKEGQNVTLSCEQNLNHDAMYWYRQDPGQGLRLIYYSQIVNDFQKGDIAEGYSVSREKKESFPLTVTSAQKNPTAFYLCASSRQENTEAFFGQGTRLTVV.

In DNA, the CDR3 is TGTGCCACCAGTGATCCCAGACAGGTTAGCACAGATACGCAGTATTTT. Translating it yields CATSDPRQVSTDTQYF. The V gene is TRBV24-1, the J gene TRBJ2-3, with D possibly being TRBD1 (6 bases). The CDR3 is 16 residues long. V was shortened by 3 bases and J by 0 bases, with 12 bases between the two germline ends. Germline CDR1 reads KGHDR; CDR2 reads SFDVKD.

The V and J genes are TRBV6-5 and TRBJ1-6; 7 positions agree with TRBD1. The germline CDR1 and CDR2 sequences are MNHEY and SVGAGI. Trimming cost V 7 bases and J 7 bases; bases outside gene matches: 7. This CDR3 comprises 14 residues. Here the CDR3 reads CASKGQAVNSPLHF. The DNA for the CDR3 is TGTGCCAGCAAAGGACAGGCAGTAAATTCACCCCTCCACTTT.

The rearrangement joins TRBV27 to TRBJ2-3; D remains ambiguous. The CDR3 contains 15 residues. Trimming took 5 bases from V and 4 from J, leaving 16 bases between them. The V gene's germline CDR1 is MNHEY and CDR2 SMNVEV (reference sequence). In DNA, the CDR3 is TGTGCCAGCAGTCAGACCCGAATTCGAGCAGATACGCAGTATTTT. It is translated as CASSQTRIRADTQYF.

The rearrangement joins TRBV10-3 to TRBJ1-3, with TRBD1 identical over 7 bases. Trimming cost V 6 bases and J 2 bases; bases outside gene matches: 7. The CDR3 extends over 15 amino acids. Germline values: CDR1 ENHRY, CDR2 SYGVKD. The CDR3 coding sequence is TGTGCCATCAGGACCGACAGGGTAGCTGGAAACACCATATATTTT. This codes for CAIRTDRVAGNTIYF.

The chain employs TRBV14 and TRBJ1-1; D call uncertain. Trimming cost V 8 bases and J 3 bases, with 13 bases left between them. Germline V gene sequence: CDR1 SGHDN, CDR2 FVKESK. The length of the CDR3 is 13 residues. CDR3 coding DNA: TGTGCCAGCCTGGTGGTCCCTCACACTGAAGCTTTCTTT. Translating gives CASLVVPHTEAFF. Together with reference TRBV14 and TRBJ1-1, the CDR3 gives the full variable domain: EAGVTQFPSHSVIEKGQTVTLRCDPISGHDNLYWYRRVMGKEIKFLLHFVKESKQDESGMPNNRFLAERTGGTYSTLKVQPAELEDSGVYFCASLVVPHTEAFFGQGTRLTVV.

The gene calls are TRBV2 and TRBJ2-7; 10 nucleotides agree with TRBD1. From germline, CDR1 is SNHLY and CDR2 FYNNEI. The CDR3 loop spans 14 amino acids. J lost 4 bases, V lost 6 bases, and 6 bases had no gene match. The CDR3 region is CASRGTGESYEQYF. DNA for the CDR3: TGTGCCAGCAGGGGGACAGGGGAGAGTTACGAGCAGTACTTC.

This clone was found once. V gene TRBV30 combines with J gene TRBJ1-6, with TRBD1 matching over 8 bases. This CDR3 region has 14 residues. Germline lookup yields CDR1 GTSNPN and CDR2 SVGIG (reference sequence). The J segment lost 10 bases and the V segment lost 4 bases, leaving 9 bases of the junction unmatched. CDR3: CAWNSQGANSPLHF. The DNA for the CDR3 is TGTGCCTGGAATTCTCAGGGGGCCAACTCACCCCTCCACTTT. The full variable domain, completed using reference TRBV30 and TRBJ1-6, is SQTIHQWPATLVQPVGSPLSLECTVEGTSNPNLYWYRQAAGRGLQLLFYSVGIGQISSEVPQNLSASRPQDRQFILSSKKLLLSDSGFYLCAWNSQGANSPLHFGNGTRLTVT.

This chain connects TRBV18 to TRBJ2-3; 7 nucleotides match TRBD2. The germline V gene has CDR1 KGHSH and CDR2 LQKENI. The CDR3 runs 14 residues. The trim removed 3 bases at V and 11 bases at J, leaving 11 bases unmatched. CDR3 in DNA: TGTGCCAGCTCACCTACCGGGACTAACTCTGAGCAGTATTTT. Its protein is CASSPTGTNSEQYF.

The genes are TRBV3-1 (or the pseudogene TRBV3-2) and TRBJ1-3; no clear D gene. Germline CDR1 is LGHDT and CDR2 is YNNKEL (reference sequence). V lost 0 bases to trimming and J lost 12 bases, with 12 bases between them. This CDR3 contains 13 residues. In DNA, the CDR3 is TGTGCCAGCAGCCAAGAACAAGTCTCTCTCATATATTTT. This encodes CASSQEQVSLIYF.

V usage is TRBV30 and J usage is TRBJ1-5; a possible D gene is TRBD1 (6 bases). Per the germline V gene, CDR1 is GTSNPN and CDR2 is SVGIG (reference sequence). V lost 0 bases and J lost 3, with 15 bases in between. The length of the CDR3 is 16 residues. DNA for the CDR3: TGTGCCTGGAGTGTAAGTCGGACAGACGTCAATCAGCCCCAGCATTTT. It yields the protein CAWSVSRTDVNQPQHF.

J is TRBJ1-3 and V is TRBV9; 7 positions match TRBD1. This CDR3 comprises 16 residues. The germline CDR1 and CDR2 sequences are SGDLS and YYNGEE. V was clipped by 3 bases and J by 0 bases; unmatched bases: 6. CDR3 nucleotide sequence: TGTGCCAGCAGCGCCTCCGGGACAGCCTCTGGAAACACCATATATTTT. Encoded protein: CASSASGTASGNTIYF.